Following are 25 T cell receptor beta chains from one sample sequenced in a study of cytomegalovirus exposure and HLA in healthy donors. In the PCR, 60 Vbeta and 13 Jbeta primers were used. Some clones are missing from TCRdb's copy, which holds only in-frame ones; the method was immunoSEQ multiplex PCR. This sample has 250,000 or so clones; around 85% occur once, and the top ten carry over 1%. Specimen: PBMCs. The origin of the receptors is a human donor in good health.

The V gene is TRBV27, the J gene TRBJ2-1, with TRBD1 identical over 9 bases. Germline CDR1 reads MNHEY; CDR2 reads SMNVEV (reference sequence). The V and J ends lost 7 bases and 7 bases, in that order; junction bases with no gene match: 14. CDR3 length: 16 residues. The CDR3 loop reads CASNHPPGQGNNEQFF. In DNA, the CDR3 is TGTGCCAGCAACCACCCACCGGGACAGGGAAATAATGAGCAGTTCTTC.

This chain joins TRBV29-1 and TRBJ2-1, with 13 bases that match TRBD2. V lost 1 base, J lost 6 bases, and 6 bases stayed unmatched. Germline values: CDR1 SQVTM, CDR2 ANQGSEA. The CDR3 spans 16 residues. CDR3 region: CSVEGGLAGAPNEQFF. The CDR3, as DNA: TGCAGCGTTGAAGGAGGACTAGCGGGAGCCCCCAATGAGCAGTTCTTC.

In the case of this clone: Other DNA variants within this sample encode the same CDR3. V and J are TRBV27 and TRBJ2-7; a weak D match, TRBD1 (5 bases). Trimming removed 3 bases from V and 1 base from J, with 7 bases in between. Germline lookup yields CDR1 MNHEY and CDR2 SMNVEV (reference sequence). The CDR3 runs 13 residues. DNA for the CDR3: TGTGCCAGCAGTTTGAGACAGTCCTACGAGCAGTACTTC. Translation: CASSLRQSYEQYF.

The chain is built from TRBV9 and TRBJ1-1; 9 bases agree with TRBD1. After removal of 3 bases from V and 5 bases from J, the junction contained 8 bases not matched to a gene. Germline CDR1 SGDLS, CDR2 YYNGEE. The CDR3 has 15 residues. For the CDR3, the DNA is TGTGCCAGCAGCGCTACAGGGGGCTTGTGGACTGAAGCTTTCTTT. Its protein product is CASSATGGLWTEAFF.

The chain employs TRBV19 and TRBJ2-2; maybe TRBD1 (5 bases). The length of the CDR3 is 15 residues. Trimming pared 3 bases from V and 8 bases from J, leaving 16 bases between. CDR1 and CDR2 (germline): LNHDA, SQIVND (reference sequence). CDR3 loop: CASSIPPGPRGELFF. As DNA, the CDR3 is TGTGCCAGTAGTATCCCCCCAGGGCCGCGAGGGGAGCTGTTTTTT. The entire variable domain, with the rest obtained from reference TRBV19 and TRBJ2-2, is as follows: DGGITQSPKYLFRKEGQNVTLSCEQNLNHDAMYWYRQDPGQGLRLIYYSQIVNDFQKGDIAEGYSVSREKKESFPLTVTSAQKNPTAFYLCASSIPPGPRGELFFGEGSRLTVL.

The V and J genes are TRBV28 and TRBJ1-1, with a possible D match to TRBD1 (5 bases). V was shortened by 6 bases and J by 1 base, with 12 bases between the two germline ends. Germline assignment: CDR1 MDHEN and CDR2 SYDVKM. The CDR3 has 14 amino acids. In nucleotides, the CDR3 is TGTGCCAGCAGAGGGGTGGGCAGGAACACTGAAGCTTTCTTT. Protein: CASRGVGRNTEAFF.

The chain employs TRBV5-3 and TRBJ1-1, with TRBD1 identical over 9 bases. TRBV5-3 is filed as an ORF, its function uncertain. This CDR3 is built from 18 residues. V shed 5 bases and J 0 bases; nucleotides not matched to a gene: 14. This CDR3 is CARSFINRGRRMNTEAFF. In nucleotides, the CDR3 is TGTGCCAGAAGTTTTATTAACAGGGGGCGCCGAATGAACACTGAAGCTTTCTTT.

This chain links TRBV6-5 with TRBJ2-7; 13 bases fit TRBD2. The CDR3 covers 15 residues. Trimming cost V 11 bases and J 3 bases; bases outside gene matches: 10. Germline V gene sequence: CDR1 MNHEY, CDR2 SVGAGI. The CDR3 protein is CASGTSGKRGYEQYF. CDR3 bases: TGTGCCTCGGGGACTAGCGGGAAAAGGGGCTACGAGCAGTACTTC.

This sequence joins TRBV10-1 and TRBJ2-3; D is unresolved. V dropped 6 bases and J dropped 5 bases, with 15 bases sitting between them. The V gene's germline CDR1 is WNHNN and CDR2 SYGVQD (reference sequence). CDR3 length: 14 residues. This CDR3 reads CASSQLGHIDTQYF. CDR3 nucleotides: TGCGCCAGCAGCCAGCTAGGTCATATAGATACGCAGTATTTT.

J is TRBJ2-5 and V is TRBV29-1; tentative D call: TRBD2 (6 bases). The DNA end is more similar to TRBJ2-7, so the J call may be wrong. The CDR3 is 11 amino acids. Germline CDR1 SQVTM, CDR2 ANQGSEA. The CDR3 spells CSVGGVGEQYF. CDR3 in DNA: TGCAGCGTTGGGGGGGTGGGCGAGCAGTACTTC.

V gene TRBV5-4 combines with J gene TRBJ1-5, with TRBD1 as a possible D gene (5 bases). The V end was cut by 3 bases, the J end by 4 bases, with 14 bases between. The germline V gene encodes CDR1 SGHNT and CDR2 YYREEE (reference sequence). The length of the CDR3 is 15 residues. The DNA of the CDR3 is TGTGCCAGCAGCTCAGGGTCCTCCCCGAATCAGCCCCAGCATTTT. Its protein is CASSSGSSPNQPQHF.

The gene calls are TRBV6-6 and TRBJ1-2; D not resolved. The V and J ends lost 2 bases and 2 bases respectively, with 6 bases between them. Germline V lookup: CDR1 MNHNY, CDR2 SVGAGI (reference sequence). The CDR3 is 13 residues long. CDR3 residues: CASSYVVNYGYTF. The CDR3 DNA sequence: TGTGCCAGCAGTTACGTAGTCAACTATGGCTACACCTTC.

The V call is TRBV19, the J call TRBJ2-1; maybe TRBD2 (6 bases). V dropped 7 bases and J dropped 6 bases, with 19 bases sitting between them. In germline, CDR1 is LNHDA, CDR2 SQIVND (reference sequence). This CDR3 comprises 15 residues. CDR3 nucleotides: TGTGCCAGTAAACTCTCGGGGGAGGCTTTCAATGAGCAGTTCTTC. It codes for CASKLSGEAFNEQFF. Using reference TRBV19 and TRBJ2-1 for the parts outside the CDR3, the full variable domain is DGGITQSPKYLFRKEGQNVTLSCEQNLNHDAMYWYRQDPGQGLRLIYYSQIVNDFQKGDIAEGYSVSREKKESFPLTVTSAQKNPTAFYLCASKLSGEAFNEQFFGPGTRLTVL.

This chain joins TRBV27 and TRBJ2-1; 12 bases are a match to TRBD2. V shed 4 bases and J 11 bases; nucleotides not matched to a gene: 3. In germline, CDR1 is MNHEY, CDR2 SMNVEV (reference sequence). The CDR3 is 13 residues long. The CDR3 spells CASSSRTSGKQFF. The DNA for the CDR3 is TGTGCCAGCAGTTCCCGGACTAGCGGGAAGCAGTTCTTC.

CDR3 in DNA: TGTGCCAGCAGCTCTTCAGAAGGGGGGAACACTGAAGCTTTCTTT. Amino acids: CASSSSEGGNTEAFF. The gene calls are TRBV6-5 and TRBJ1-1, with a possible D match to TRBD1 (6 bases). Per germline, CDR1 MNHEY and CDR2 SVGAGI. Trimming left V 6 bases short and J 1 base short, with 15 bases between. The CDR3 is 15 amino acids.

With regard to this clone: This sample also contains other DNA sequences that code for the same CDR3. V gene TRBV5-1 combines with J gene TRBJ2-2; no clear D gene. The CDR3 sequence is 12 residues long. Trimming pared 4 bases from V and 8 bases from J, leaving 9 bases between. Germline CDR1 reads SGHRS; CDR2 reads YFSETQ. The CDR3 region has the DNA TGCGCCAGCAGCCTGGCTGTGGGGGAGCTGTTTTTT. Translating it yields CASSLAVGELFF.

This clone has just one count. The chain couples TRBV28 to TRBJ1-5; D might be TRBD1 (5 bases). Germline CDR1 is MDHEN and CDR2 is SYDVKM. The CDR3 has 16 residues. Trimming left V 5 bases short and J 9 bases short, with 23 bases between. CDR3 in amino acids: CASSLEQRRTQGPQHF. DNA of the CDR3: TGTGCCAGCAGTCTAGAACAAAGACGGACCCAGGGGCCCCAGCATTTT.

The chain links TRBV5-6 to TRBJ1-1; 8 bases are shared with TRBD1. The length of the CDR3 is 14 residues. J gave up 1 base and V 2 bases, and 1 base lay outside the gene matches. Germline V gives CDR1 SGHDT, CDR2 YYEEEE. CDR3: CASSLGTGNTEAFF. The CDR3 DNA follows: TGTGCCAGCAGCTTAGGGACAGGGAACACTGAAGCTTTCTTT.

The CDR3 sequence is CASSKGERRRNSPRVYGYTF. CDR3 in DNA: TGTGCCAGCAGCAAAGGGGAGCGTAGGAGGAATAGCCCCAGAGTCTATGGCTACACCTTC. The J gene is TRBJ1-2, the V gene TRBV21-1. TRBV21-1 has pseudogene status. This CDR3 has 20 amino acids.

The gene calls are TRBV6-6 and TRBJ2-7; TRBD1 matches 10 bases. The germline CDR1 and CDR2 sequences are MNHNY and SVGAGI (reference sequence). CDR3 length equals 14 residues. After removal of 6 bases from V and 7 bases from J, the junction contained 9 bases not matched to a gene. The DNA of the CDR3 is TGTGCCAGCAGACCCCGACAGGGGGCTCAGGAGCAGTACTTC. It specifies CASRPRQGAQEQYF.

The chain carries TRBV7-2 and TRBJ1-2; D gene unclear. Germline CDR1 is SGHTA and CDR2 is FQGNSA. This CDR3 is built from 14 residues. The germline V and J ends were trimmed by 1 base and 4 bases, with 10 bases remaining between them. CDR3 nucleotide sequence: TGTGCCAGCAGCTTAGGAGGCGGCACCTATGGCTACACCTTC. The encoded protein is CASSLGGGTYGYTF.

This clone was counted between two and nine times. This CDR3 reads CASSRTSGYSTDTQYF. CDR3 nucleotide sequence: TGCGCCAGCAGCCGGACTAGCGGGTATAGCACAGATACGCAGTATTTT. The chain recombines TRBV5-1 with TRBJ2-3; 11 positions agree with TRBD2. Looked up from germline, CDR1 is SGHRS and CDR2 is YFSETQ. J gave up 0 bases and V 4 bases, and 4 bases lay outside the gene matches. The CDR3 extends over 16 amino acids.

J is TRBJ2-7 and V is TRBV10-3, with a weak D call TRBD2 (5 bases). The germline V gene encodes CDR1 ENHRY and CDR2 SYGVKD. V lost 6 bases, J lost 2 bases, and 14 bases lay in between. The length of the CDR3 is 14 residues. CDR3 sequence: CAIRGSARTYEQYF. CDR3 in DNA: TGTGCCATCAGGGGTAGCGCTAGAACCTACGAGCAGTACTTC.

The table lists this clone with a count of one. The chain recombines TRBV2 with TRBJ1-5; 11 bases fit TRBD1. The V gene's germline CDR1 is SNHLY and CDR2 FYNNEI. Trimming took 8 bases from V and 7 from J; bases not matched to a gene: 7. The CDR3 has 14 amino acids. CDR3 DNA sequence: TGTGCCAGCGGAGGACAGGGGGCACACCAGCCCCAGCATTTT. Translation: CASGGQGAHQPQHF.

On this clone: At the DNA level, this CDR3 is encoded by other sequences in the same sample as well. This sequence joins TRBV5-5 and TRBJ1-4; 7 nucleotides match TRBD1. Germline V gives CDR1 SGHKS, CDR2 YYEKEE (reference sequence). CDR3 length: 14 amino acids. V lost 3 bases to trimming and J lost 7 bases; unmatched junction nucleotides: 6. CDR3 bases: TGTGCCAGCAGCTCCGGGACAGCGAGTGAAAAACTGTTTTTT. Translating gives CASSSGTASEKLFF.